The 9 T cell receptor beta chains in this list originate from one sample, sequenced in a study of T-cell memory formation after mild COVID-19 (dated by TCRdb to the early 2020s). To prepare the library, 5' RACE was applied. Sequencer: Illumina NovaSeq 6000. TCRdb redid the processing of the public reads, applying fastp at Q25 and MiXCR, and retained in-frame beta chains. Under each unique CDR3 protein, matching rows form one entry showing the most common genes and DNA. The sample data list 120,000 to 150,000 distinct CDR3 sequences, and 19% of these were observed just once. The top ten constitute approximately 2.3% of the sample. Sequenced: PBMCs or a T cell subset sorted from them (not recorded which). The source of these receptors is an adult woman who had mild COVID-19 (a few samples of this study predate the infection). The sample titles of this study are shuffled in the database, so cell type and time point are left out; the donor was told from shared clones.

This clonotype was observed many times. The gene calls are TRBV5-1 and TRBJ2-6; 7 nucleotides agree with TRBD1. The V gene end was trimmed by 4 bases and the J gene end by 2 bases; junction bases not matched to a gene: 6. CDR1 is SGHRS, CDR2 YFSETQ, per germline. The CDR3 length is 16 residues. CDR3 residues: CASSLGQGAGANVLTF. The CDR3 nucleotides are TGCGCCAGCAGCCTCGGTCAGGGGGCTGGGGCCAACGTCCTGACTTTC.

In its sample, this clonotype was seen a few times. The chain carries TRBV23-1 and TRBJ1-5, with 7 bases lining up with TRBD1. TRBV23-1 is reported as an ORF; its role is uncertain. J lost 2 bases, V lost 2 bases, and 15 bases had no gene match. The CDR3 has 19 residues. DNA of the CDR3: TGCGCCAGCAGTCAAAAGGACCCGACAGGGATTGACGGCAATCAGCCCCAGCATTTT. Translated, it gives CASSQKDPTGIDGNQPQHF.

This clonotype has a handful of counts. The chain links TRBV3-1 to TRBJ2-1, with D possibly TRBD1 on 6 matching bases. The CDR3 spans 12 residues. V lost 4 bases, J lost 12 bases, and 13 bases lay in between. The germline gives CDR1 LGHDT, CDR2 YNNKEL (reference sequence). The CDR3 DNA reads TGTGCCAGCAGCCCCACAGGGTGGGCGCAGTTCTTC. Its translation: CASSPTGWAQFF.

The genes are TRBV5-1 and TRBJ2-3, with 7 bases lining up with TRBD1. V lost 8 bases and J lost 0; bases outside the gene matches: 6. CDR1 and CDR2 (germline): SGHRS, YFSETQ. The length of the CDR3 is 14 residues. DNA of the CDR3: TGCGCCAGTCAAGACAGGGCTAGCACAGATACGCAGTATTTT. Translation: CASQDRASTDTQYF.

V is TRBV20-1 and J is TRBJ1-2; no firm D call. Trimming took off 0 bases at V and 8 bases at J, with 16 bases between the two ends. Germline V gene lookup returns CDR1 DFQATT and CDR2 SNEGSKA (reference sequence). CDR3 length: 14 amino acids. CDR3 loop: CSAREGSGGGGYTF. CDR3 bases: TGCAGTGCTAGAGAGGGGAGCGGAGGAGGCGGCTACACCTTC.

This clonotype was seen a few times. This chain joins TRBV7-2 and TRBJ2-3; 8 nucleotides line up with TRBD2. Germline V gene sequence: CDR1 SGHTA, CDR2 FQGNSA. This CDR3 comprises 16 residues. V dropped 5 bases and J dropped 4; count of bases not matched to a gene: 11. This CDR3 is CASSPGLAGGADTQYF. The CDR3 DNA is TGTGCCAGCAGCCCGGGGCTAGCGGGCGGGGCAGATACGCAGTATTTT.

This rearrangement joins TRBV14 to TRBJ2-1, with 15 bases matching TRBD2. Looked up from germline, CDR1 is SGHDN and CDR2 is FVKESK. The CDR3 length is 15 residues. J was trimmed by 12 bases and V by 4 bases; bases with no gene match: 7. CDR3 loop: CASSRTSGRAEGQFF. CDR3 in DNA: TGTGCCAGCAGCCGGACTAGCGGGAGGGCCGAGGGGCAGTTCTTC.

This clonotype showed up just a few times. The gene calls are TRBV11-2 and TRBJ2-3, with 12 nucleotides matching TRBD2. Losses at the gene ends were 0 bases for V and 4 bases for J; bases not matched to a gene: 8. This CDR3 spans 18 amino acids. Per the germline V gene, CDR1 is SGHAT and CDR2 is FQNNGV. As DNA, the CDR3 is TGTGCCAGCAGCTTAGATTCCCGACTAGCGGGAGTTTCAGATACGCAGTATTTT. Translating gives CASSLDSRLAGVSDTQYF.

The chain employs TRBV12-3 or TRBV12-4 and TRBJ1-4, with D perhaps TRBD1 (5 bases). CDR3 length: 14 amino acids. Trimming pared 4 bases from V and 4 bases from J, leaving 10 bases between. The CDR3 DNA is TGTGCCAGCAGTTCGACAGCCGGTAATGAAAAACTGTTTTTT. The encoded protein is CASSSTAGNEKLFF.